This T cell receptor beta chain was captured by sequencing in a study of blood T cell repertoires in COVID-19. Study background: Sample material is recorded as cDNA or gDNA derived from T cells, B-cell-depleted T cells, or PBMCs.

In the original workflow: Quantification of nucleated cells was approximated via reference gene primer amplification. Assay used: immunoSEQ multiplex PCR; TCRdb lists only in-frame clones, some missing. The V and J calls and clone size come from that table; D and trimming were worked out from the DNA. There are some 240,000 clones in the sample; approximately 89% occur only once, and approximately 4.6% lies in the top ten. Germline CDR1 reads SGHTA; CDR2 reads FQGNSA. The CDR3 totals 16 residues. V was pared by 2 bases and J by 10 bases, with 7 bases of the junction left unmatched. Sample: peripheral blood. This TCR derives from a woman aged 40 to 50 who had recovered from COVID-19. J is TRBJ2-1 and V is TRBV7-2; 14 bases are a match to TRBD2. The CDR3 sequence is CASSLSRLAGGPEQFF. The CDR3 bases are TGTGCCAGCAGCTTATCCCGACTAGCGGGAGGGCCGGAGCAGTTCTTC.